The 6 T cell receptor beta chains below come from one sample, sequenced in a study of shared clonotypes between healthy human individuals. The data were produced by immunoSEQ multiplex PCR, yet TCRdb's version contains in-frame clones alone and is incomplete. The data contain some 900,000 clones, around three quarters of them seen just once; the ten biggest clones take up around 1.4%. The sample consisted of memory CD4+ T cells sorted from blood. Subset specified: CD45RA-negative fraction. The receptors were sampled from a man between 18 and 29 years old in good health.

The chain links TRBV5-1 to TRBJ1-1; the D gene is possibly TRBD1 (5 bases). This CDR3 has 14 amino acids. V lost 4 bases to trimming and J lost 0 bases, with 10 bases between them. Per the germline V gene, CDR1 is SGHRS and CDR2 is YFSETQ. The CDR3 reads CASSIGDVNTEAFF. The DNA of the CDR3 is TGCGCCAGCAGCATAGGGGATGTGAACACTGAAGCTTTCTTT.

The chain links TRBV6-1 to TRBJ1-5, with 8 bases lining up with TRBD1. The CDR3 has 16 residues. With V trimmed by 4 bases and J by 0 bases, 5 bases remained unmatched. In germline, CDR1 is MNHNS, CDR2 SASEGT. In DNA, the CDR3 is TGTGCCAGCAGTGGGACAGGGCGGTATAGCAATCAGCCCCAGCATTTT. This codes for CASSGTGRYSNQPQHF.

The chain combines TRBV6-5 with TRBJ1-4, with D maybe TRBD1 (5 bases). The CDR3 contains 15 residues. Germline-derived CDR1 and CDR2 are MNHEY and SVGAGI. Trimming took off 6 bases at V and 6 bases at J, with 17 bases between the two ends. The CDR3 coding sequence is TGTGCCAGCAGCCGACAAGGGGACGTAGATGAAAAACTGTTTTTT. Its translation is CASSRQGDVDEKLFF.

J is TRBJ2-7 and V is TRBV5-1, with D possibly being TRBD2 (6 bases). CDR3 length equals 13 residues. The V gene lost 5 bases and the J gene lost 3 bases, with 12 bases spanning the gap. Germline V gene data show CDR1 as SGHRS and CDR2 as YFSETQ. The DNA of the CDR3 is TGCGCCAGCAGGGAGGGGAACGACTACGAGCAGTACTTC. Protein: CASREGNDYEQYF.

As regards this clone: The junction departs from germline at one end; a sequencing error may be responsible. The rearrangement joins TRBV7-7 to TRBJ1-2, with a weak D call TRBD1 (5 bases). CDR3 length: 14 residues. From germline, CDR1 is SSHAT and CDR2 FNYEAQ (reference sequence). CDR3 sequence: CASSQRGGPFGYTF. In DNA, the CDR3 is TGTGCTAGCAGTCAACGGGGGGGACCCTTTGGCTACACCTTC.

The chain joins TRBV10-1 to TRBJ2-3; unclear D gene. Trimming removed 2 bases from V and 3 bases from J, with 15 bases in between. CDR1 and CDR2 (germline): WNHNN, SYGVQD (reference sequence). The CDR3 contains 16 residues. CDR3: CASSESLRMGTDTQYF. CDR3 coding DNA: TGCGCCAGCAGTGAGAGTCTAAGGATGGGAACAGATACGCAGTATTTT.